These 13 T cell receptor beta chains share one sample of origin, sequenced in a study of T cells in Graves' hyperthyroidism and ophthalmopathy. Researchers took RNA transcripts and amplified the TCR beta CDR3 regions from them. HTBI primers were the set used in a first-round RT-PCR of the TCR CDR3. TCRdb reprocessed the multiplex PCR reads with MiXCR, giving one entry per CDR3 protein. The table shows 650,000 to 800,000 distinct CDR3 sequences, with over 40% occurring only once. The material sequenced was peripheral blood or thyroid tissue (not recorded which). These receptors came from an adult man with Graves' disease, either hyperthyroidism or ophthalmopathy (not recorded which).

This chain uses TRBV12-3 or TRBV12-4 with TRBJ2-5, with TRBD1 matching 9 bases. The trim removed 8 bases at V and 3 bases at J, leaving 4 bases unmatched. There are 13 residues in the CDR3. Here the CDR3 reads CASLDRGEETQYF. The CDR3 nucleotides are TGTGCCAGCCTGGACAGGGGCGAAGAGACCCAGTACTTC.

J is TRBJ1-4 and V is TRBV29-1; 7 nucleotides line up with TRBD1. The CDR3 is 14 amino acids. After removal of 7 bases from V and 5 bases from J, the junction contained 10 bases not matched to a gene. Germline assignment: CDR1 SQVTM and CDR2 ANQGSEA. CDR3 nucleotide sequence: TGCAGCGCTCCGACACAGGGGTTGAATGAAAAACTGTTTTTT. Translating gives CSAPTQGLNEKLFF. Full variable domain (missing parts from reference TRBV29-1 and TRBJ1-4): SAVISQKPSRDICQRGTSLTIQCQVDSQVTMMFWYRQQPGQSLTLIATANQGSEATYESGFVIDKFPISRPNLTFSTLTVSNMSPEDSSIYLCSAPTQGLNEKLFFGSGTQLSVL.

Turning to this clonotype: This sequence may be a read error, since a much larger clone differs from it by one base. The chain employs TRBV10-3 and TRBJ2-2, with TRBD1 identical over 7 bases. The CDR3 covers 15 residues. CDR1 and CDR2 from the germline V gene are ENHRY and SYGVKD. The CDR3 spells CATSESGQSAGELFF. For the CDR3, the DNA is TGTGCCACCAGTGAGTCGGGACAGTCGGCCGGGGAGCTGTTTTTT.

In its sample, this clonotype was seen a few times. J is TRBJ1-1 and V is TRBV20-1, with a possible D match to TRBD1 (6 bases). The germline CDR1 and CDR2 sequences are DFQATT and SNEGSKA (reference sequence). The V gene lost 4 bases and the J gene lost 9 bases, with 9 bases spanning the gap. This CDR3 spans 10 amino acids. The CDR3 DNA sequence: TGCAGTGCTAACAGGGAGAAAGCTTTCTTT. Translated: CSANREKAFF.

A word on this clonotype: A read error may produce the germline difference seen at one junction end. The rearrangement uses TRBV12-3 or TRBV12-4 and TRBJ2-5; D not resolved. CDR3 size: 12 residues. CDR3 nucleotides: TGTGCCACCAGTGATTTGTTTGGAGCCCAGTACTTC. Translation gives CATSDLFGAQYF.

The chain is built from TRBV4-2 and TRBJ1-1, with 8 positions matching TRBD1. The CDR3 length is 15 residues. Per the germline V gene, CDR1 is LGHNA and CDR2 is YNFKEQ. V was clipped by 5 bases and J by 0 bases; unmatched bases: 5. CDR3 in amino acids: CASSLWTGLNTEAFF. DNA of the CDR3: TGTGCCAGCAGCTTATGGACAGGGCTGAACACTGAAGCTTTCTTT.

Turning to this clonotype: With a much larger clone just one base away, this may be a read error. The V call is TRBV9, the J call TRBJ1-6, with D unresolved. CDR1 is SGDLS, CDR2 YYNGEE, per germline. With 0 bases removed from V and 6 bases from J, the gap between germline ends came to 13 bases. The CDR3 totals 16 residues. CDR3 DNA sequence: TGTGCCAGCAGCGTAGACCCTGACGCTGTTAATTCACCCCTCCACTTT. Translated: CASSVDPDAVNSPLHF.

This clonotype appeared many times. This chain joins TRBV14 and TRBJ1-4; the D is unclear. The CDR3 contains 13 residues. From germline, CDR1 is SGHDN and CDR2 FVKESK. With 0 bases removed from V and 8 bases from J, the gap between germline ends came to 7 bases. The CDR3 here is CASSQEGGEKLFF. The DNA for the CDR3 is TGTGCCAGCAGCCAAGAGGGAGGAGAAAAACTGTTTTTT.

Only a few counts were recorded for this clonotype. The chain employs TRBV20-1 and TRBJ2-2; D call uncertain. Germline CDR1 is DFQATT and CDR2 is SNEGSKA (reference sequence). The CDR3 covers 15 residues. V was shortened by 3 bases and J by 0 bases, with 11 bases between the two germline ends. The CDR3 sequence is CSARVGTTNTGELFF. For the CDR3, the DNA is TGCAGTGCTAGGGTTGGAACGACGAACACCGGGGAGCTGTTTTTT.

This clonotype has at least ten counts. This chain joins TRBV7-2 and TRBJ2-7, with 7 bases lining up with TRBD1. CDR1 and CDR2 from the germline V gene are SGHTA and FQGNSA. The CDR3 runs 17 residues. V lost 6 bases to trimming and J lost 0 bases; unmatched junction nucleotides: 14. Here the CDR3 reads CASSLYPRGQSSYEQYF. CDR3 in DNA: TGTGCCAGCAGTTTATACCCTCGGGGACAGTCCTCCTACGAGCAGTACTTC.

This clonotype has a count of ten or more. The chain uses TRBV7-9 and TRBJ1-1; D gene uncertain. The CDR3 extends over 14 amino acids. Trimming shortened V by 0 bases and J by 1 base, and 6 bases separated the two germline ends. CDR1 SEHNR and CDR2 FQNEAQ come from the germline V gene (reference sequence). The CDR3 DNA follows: TGTGCCAGCAGCTTAGCACAGACGAACACTGAAGCTTTCTTT. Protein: CASSLAQTNTEAFF.

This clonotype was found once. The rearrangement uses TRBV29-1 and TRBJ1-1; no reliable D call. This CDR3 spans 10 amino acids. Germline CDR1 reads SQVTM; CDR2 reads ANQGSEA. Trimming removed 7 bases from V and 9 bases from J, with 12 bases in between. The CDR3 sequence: CSAQDAKAFF. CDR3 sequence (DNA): TGCAGCGCTCAGGACGCTAAAGCTTTCTTT.

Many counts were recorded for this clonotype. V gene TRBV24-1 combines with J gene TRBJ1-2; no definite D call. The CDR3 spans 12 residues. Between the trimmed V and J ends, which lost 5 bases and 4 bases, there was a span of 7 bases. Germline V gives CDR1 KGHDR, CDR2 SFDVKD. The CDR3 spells CATSGDVYGYTF. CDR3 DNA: TGTGCCACCAGTGGGGATGTCTATGGCTACACCTTC.